The present T cell receptor beta chain was sequenced within a study of T cell repertoires in cytomegalovirus infection. Study overall: Signatures in public TCR beta sequences pointed to both CMV infection and matching HLA type. The study's findings and limits: The study identified carriers of CMV plus the relevant HLA from cumulative public TCR beta family frequency.

Details on this clonotype: Its target is unknown.

Using its own MiXCR run on the reads, TCRdb lists one record per CDR3 protein. The data contain hundreds of thousands of distinct CDR3 sequences, about 44% of them singletons. Trimming took off 5 bases at V and 0 bases at J, with 11 bases between the two ends. This CDR3 is 15 amino acids long. The germline CDR1 and CDR2 sequences are SGHTA and FQGNSA. This rearrangement joins TRBV7-2 to TRBJ1-3; no firm D call. The sample in question was cultured PBMCs, obtained from culture after CMV antigen stimulation. The sequence was obtained from a human donor in good health (CMV status not recorded). Some clones in this sample may be carry-over from other donors' samples. CDR3 DNA: TGTGCCAGCAGCACCCTCGGAGTCTCTGGAAACACCATATATTTT. Translation: CASSTLGVSGNTIYF. Looking up the rest from reference TRBV7-2 and TRBJ1-3 gives the full variable domain: GAGVSQSPSNKVTEKGKDVELRCDPISGHTALYWYRQSLGQGLEFLIYFQGNSAPDKSGLPSDRFSAERTGGSVSTLTIQRTQQEDSAVYLCASSTLGVSGNTIYFGEGSWLTVV.